The sequence of this T cell receptor (beta chain) was determined in a study of cytomegalovirus exposure and HLA in healthy donors. Study-wide findings and caveats: Many donors shared some public TCRs, even though most TCR sequences were rare. High specificity and sensitivity for cytomegalovirus status were reported for the classifier.

A note on this clone: What it recognizes is unknown.

TCRdb's copy holds only in-frame clones and misses some; the assay was immunoSEQ multiplex PCR. The sample includes some 140,000 clones, 70% to 85% of them seen just once. Unmatched junction bases numbered 7, after V lost 2 bases and J lost 2 bases. The germline V gene has CDR1 MGHRA and CDR2 YSYEKL. CDR3 length: 16 residues. The sequence was obtained from a young man in good health and CMV-seropositive. Sequencing was carried out using PBMCs. The chain couples TRBV4-1 to TRBJ2-7; TRBD1 agrees at 9 bases. The CDR3 loop is CASSQFAWTGAYEQYF. DNA of the CDR3: TGCGCCAGCAGCCAATTTGCGTGGACAGGGGCCTACGAGCAGTACTTC.